The 28 T cell receptor beta chains given below trace back to one sample, sequenced in a study of PD-1 blockade in mismatch repair-deficient tumors. The repertoire was sequenced with immunoSEQ multiplex PCR; TCRdb's copy has only in-frame clones and lacks some. The table shows about 110,000 clones, with over 60% occurring only once. Sequencing used peripheral blood, obtained 60 weeks after starting pembrolizumab. The receptors originated from an adult with mismatch repair-deficient cancer.

The chain uses TRBV9 and TRBJ2-1; the match to TRBD2 covers 10 bases. CDR3 length: 21 residues. The germline CDR1 and CDR2 sequences are SGDLS and YYNGEE. V gave up 2 bases and J gave up 8 bases; unmatched junction bases: 25. DNA for the CDR3: TGTGCCAGCAGCGTGCCCGGGACAGGTTTTAGCGGGAGGAGGTTGGAGGATGAGCAGTTCTTC. Its protein product is CASSVPGTGFSGRRLEDEQFF.

V and J are TRBV6-5 and TRBJ2-1; 7 bases match TRBD1. The CDR3 length is 15 residues. The junction had 4 bases not matched to a gene; V was cut back by 4 bases and J by 1 base. Per the germline V gene, CDR1 is MNHEY and CDR2 is SVGAGI. The CDR3 is CASSSGTESYNEQFF. In DNA, the CDR3 is TGTGCCAGCAGTTCCGGGACAGAGTCCTACAATGAGCAGTTCTTC.

The chain is built from TRBV5-1 and TRBJ2-5; TRBD1 matches 10 bases. Germline loops: CDR1 SGHRS, CDR2 YFSETQ. Trimming cost V 4 bases and J 5 bases; bases outside gene matches: 11. The CDR3 loop spans 16 amino acids. Here the CDR3 DNA reads TGCGCCAGCAGCAAAGGTACCGGGACAGGGGACGAGACCCAGTACTTC. Its translation is CASSKGTGTGDETQYF.

The chain carries TRBV4-1 and TRBJ2-6, with D perhaps matching TRBD1 (6 bases). The CDR3 runs to 18 residues. The V gene lost 6 bases and the J gene lost 0 bases, with 18 bases spanning the gap. CDR1 MGHRA and CDR2 YSYEKL come from the germline V gene. This CDR3 reads CASRTTGSMDSGANVLTF. CDR3 DNA: TGCGCCAGCAGAACCACAGGGTCCATGGACTCTGGGGCCAACGTCCTGACTTTC.

This clone was observed a handful of times. The chain employs TRBV7-9 and TRBJ2-7; no clear D. The CDR3 runs to 13 residues. Between the trimmed V and J ends, which lost 3 bases and 3 bases, there was a span of 9 bases. Germline CDR1 SEHNR, CDR2 FQNEAQ (reference sequence). The CDR3 nucleotides read TGTGCCAGCAGCTTCGGTTACATCTACGAGCAGTACTTC. It encodes CASSFGYIYEQYF.

The chain carries TRBV5-6 and TRBJ1-2; 9 bases are a match to TRBD1. CDR3 length equals 14 residues. The germline V gene has CDR1 SGHDT and CDR2 YYEEEE. The junction had 0 bases not matched to a gene; V was cut back by 0 bases and J by 3 bases. DNA for the CDR3: TGTGCCAGCAGCTTGGGGGACAGGGACTATGGCTACACCTTC. This gives the protein CASSLGDRDYGYTF.

The rearrangement joins TRBV9 to TRBJ2-2, with 7 bases that match TRBD2. V was clipped by 2 bases and J by 6 bases; unmatched bases: 10. Germline CDR1 reads SGDLS; CDR2 reads YYNGEE. The CDR3 sequence is 16 residues long. CDR3 bases: TGTGCCAGCAGCGTCCCCACTAGCGCGGGTGCCGGGGAGCTGTTTTTT. As protein: CASSVPTSAGAGELFF.

V gene TRBV4-1 combines with J gene TRBJ2-1, with D perhaps matching TRBD2 (5 bases). This CDR3 region has 14 residues. CDR1 is MGHRA and CDR2 is YSYEKL in the germline V gene. The germline V and J ends were trimmed by 5 bases and 0 bases, with 8 bases remaining between them. The CDR3 coding sequence is TGCGCCAGCAGCTTCGGGATCTCCTACAATGAGCAGTTCTTC. This translates into CASSFGISYNEQFF.

The chain has TRBV19 and TRBJ1-1; 9 bases are shared with TRBD1. Germline V lookup: CDR1 LNHDA, CDR2 SQIVND (reference sequence). This CDR3 spans 16 amino acids. The V gene end was trimmed by 2 bases and the J gene end by 3 bases; junction bases not matched to a gene: 7. The CDR3 region is CASSIIPGQGDTEAFF. As DNA, the CDR3 is TGTGCCAGTAGTATAATCCCGGGACAGGGAGACACTGAAGCTTTCTTT.

This sequence joins TRBV27 and TRBJ1-2; 8 nucleotides line up with TRBD1. V lost 4 bases to trimming and J lost 5 bases; unmatched junction nucleotides: 6. Germline assignment: CDR1 MNHEY and CDR2 SMNVEV (reference sequence). The CDR3 length is 14 residues. CDR3 region: CASSSAGQVYGYTF. The CDR3 nucleotides read TGTGCCAGCAGTTCAGCGGGACAGGTGTATGGCTACACCTTC.

V and J are TRBV7-9 and TRBJ2-6; TRBD1 matches 7 bases. CDR1 is SEHNR, CDR2 FQNEAQ, per germline (reference sequence). CDR3 length: 16 amino acids. The trim removed 5 bases at V and 3 bases at J, leaving 7 bases unmatched. CDR3 in DNA: TGTGCCAGCAGCGCGGCACAGGGGTATGGGGCCAACGTCCTGACTTTC. The encoded protein is CASSAAQGYGANVLTF.

The J gene is TRBJ2-1, the V gene TRBV6-1; 13 bases match TRBD2. V shed 8 bases, J shed 5 bases, and the junction held 6 bases outside the gene matches. CDR1 and CDR2 (germline): MNHNS, SASEGT. This CDR3 region has 15 residues. The chain's CDR3 is CASARTSGSDNEQFF. The CDR3 DNA is TGTGCCAGCGCTAGGACTAGCGGGAGTGACAATGAGCAGTTCTTC.

This clone was observed a few times. The chain joins TRBV7-2 to TRBJ2-7; the match to TRBD2 covers 16 bases. The CDR3 is made up of 19 amino acids. J was trimmed by 3 bases and V by 1 base; bases with no gene match: 9. In germline, CDR1 is SGHTA, CDR2 FQGNSA. In nucleotides, the CDR3 is TGTGCCAGCAGCTTAGAAGCGATGGGACTAGCGGGAGGGATCTACGAGCAGTACTTC. This encodes CASSLEAMGLAGGIYEQYF.

This clone was counted once. The CDR3 loop reads CASSWRGFLFGYTF. Here the CDR3 DNA reads TGCGCCAGCAGCTGGAGGGGTTTTTTGTTTGGCTACACCTTC. The chain uses TRBV5-1 and TRBJ1-2; D may be TRBD1 (5 bases). Germline V gene data show CDR1 as SGHRS and CDR2 as YFSETQ. The CDR3 extends over 14 amino acids. V lost 3 bases and J 7 bases, leaving 16 bases between the germline ends.

The chain is built from TRBV6-5 and TRBJ1-4; the D gene is possibly TRBD1 (5 bases). CDR3 length: 11 amino acids. Germline V CDR1 and CDR2: MNHEY, SVGAGI. Trimming left V 5 bases short and J 13 bases short, with 11 bases between. CDR3 DNA: TGTGCCAGCAGTACCTCCGGGACACTGTTTTTT. This sequence encodes CASSTSGTLFF.

The chain uses TRBV12-5 and TRBJ2-1; D is ambiguous. Germline CDR1 reads LGHNT; CDR2 reads FRNRAP. Trimming shortened V by 2 bases and J by 9 bases, and 5 bases separated the two germline ends. The CDR3 is 11 amino acids. The CDR3 coding sequence is TGTGCTAGTGGTTTGATCGCTGAGCAGTTCTTC. It is translated as CASGLIAEQFF.

The chain couples TRBV4-3 to TRBJ2-1, with D perhaps TRBD2 (5 bases). Trimming cost V 6 bases and J 0 bases, with 15 bases left between them. CDR1 and CDR2 from the germline V gene are LGHNA and YSLEER. This CDR3 is built from 16 residues. CDR3 in amino acids: CASSYGAESSYNEQFF. The DNA for the CDR3 is TGCGCCAGCAGTTACGGAGCGGAGAGCTCCTACAATGAGCAGTTCTTC.

The J gene is TRBJ2-3, the V gene TRBV28; possibly TRBD1 for D (5 bases). With 2 bases removed from V and 2 bases from J, the gap between germline ends came to 8 bases. CDR3 length equals 14 residues. Germline CDR1 reads MDHEN; CDR2 reads SYDVKM. This chain's CDR3 is CASSLDSNTDTQYF. CDR3 in DNA: TGTGCCAGCAGTTTAGACAGCAACACAGATACGCAGTATTTT.

This chain joins TRBV20-1 and TRBJ1-3, with 9 bases identical to TRBD1. This CDR3 is built from 11 residues. With V trimmed by 0 bases and J by 16 bases, 4 bases remained unmatched. Germline assignment: CDR1 DFQATT and CDR2 SNEGSKA (reference sequence). Written as DNA, the CDR3 is TGCAGTGCTAGAGAGGGACAGGGTATTTATTTT. It specifies CSAREGQGIYF.

V is TRBV19 and J is TRBJ2-3, with 8 bases lining up with TRBD2. Trimming took 6 bases from V and 4 from J; bases not matched to a gene: 12. The CDR3 is 16 residues long. Germline loops: CDR1 LNHDA, CDR2 SQIVND (reference sequence). CDR3 amino acids: CASSRGGTMGSDTQYF. The CDR3 nucleotides are TGTGCCAGTAGCCGGGGGGGGACTATGGGCTCAGATACGCAGTATTTT.

This chain joins TRBV9 and TRBJ1-5; D might be TRBD1 (5 bases). Between the trimmed V and J ends, which lost 0 bases and 4 bases, there was a span of 11 bases. In germline, CDR1 is SGDLS, CDR2 YYNGEE. This CDR3 has 15 residues. The CDR3 sequence: CASSVGEGRNQPQHF. The CDR3, as DNA: TGTGCCAGCAGCGTAGGTGAGGGGAGGAATCAGCCCCAGCATTTT.

The chain links TRBV5-4 to TRBJ2-7, with 7 bases matching TRBD1. Germline CDR1 reads SGHNT; CDR2 reads YYREEE (reference sequence). The CDR3 runs 12 residues. Unmatched junction bases numbered 2, after V lost 5 bases and J lost 3 bases. Written as DNA, the CDR3 is TGTGCCAGCAGTCGGGACAGCTACGAGCAGTACTTC. Its protein product is CASSRDSYEQYF.

This clone was seen only once. The CDR3, as DNA: TGTGCCAGCAGCTCATACAACGACAGGGAAGAGACCCAGTACTTC. Its translation is CASSSYNDREETQYF. This chain joins TRBV11-3 and TRBJ2-5, with TRBD1 matching over 7 bases. Looked up from germline, CDR1 is SGHNT and CDR2 is YENEEA. There are 15 residues in the CDR3. After removal of 4 bases from V and 3 bases from J, the junction contained 8 bases not matched to a gene.

The chain employs TRBV5-5 and TRBJ1-2; D uncertain. This CDR3 comprises 13 residues. The V gene's germline CDR1 is SGHKS and CDR2 YYEKEE (reference sequence). V shed 0 bases and J shed 10 bases, with 13 bases lying between them. CDR3 residues: CASSLVPTSPYTF. CDR3 sequence (DNA): TGTGCCAGCAGCTTGGTTCCGACGTCCCCCTACACCTTC.

This chain uses TRBV5-4 with TRBJ2-1; 9 nucleotides align to TRBD2. The CDR3 spans 15 residues. V lost 0 bases to trimming and J lost 8 bases; unmatched junction nucleotides: 6. Germline V gene data show CDR1 as SGHNT and CDR2 as YYREEE (reference sequence). The DNA of the CDR3 is TGTGCCAGCAGCTTGGGTAGCGGGAGTGGGTATGAGCAGTTCTTC. Translating gives CASSLGSGSGYEQFF.

The rearrangement joins TRBV6-4 to TRBJ1-4; D is uncertain. The germline V and J ends were trimmed by 0 bases and 0 bases, with 8 bases remaining between them. Germline V lookup: CDR1 MRHNA, CDR2 SNTAGT. CDR3 length: 16 residues. The CDR3 DNA follows: TGTGCCAGCAGTGACTCAGACCTTTCAACTAATGAAAAACTGTTTTTT. It encodes CASSDSDLSTNEKLFF.

The chain recombines TRBV2 with TRBJ1-2; weak D call: TRBD1 (5 bases). The V end lost 8 bases, the J end lost 7 bases, and 23 bases lay between the germline ends. The germline V gene has CDR1 SNHLY and CDR2 FYNNEI. The CDR3 sequence is 15 residues long. The DNA of the CDR3 is TGTGCCAGCCGACCAGACAGACTCAAACTAGGTGGCTACACCTTC. Its protein product is CASRPDRLKLGGYTF.

This clone was seen a few times. The chain is built from TRBV6-6 and TRBJ1-3; D remains unclear. The CDR3 has 12 residues. CDR1 is MNHNY and CDR2 is SVGAGI in the germline V gene (reference sequence). Trimming shortened V by 6 bases and J by 0 bases, and 3 bases separated the two germline ends. DNA for the CDR3: TGTGCCAGCAGGTTCTCTGGAAACACCATATATTTT. Translating it yields CASRFSGNTIYF.